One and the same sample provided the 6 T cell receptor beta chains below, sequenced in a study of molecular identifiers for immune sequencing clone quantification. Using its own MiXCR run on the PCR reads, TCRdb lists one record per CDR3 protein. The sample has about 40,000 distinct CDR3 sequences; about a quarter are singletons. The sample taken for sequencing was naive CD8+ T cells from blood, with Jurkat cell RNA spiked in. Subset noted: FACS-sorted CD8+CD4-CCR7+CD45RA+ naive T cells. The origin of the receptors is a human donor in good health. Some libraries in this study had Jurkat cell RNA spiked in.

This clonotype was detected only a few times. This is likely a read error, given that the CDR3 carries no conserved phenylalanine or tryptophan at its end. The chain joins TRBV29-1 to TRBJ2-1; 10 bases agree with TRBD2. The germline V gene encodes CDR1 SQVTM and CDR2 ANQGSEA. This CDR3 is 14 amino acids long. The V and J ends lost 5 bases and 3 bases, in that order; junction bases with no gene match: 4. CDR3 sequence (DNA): TGCAGCGTTCAAAGCGGGAGGGACTACAATGAGCAGTTCTAC. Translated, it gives CSVQSGRDYNEQFY.

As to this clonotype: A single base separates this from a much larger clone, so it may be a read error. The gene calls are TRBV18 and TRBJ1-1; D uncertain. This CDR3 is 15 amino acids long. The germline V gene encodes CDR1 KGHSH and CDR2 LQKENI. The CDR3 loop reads CASSPPDGTNTEAYF. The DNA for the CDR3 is TGTGCCAGCTCACCACCGGACGGTACGAACACTGAAGCTTACTTT.

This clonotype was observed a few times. The CDR3 loop is CASSAGSGHYEQYF. Written as DNA, the CDR3 is TGTGCCAGTAGTGCCGGGTCAGGACACTACGAGCAGTACTTC. The rearrangement joins TRBV19 to TRBJ2-7, with D tentatively TRBD1 (5 bases). The CDR3 covers 14 residues. Trimming shortened V by 5 bases and J by 3 bases, and 14 bases separated the two germline ends. Germline V gives CDR1 LNHDA, CDR2 SQIVND (reference sequence).

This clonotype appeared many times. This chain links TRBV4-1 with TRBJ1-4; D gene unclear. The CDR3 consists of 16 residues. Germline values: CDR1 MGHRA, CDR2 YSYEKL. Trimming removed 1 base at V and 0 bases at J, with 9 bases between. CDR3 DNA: TGCGCCAGCAGCCAAGGGGTCGGGGCAACTAATGAAAAACTGTTTTTT. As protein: CASSQGVGATNEKLFF.

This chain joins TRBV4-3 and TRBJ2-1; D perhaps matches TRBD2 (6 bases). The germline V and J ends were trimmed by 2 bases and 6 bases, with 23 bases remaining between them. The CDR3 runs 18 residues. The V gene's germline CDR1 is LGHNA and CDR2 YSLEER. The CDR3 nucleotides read TGCGCCAGCAGCCAATCCCTTAGCAAGGGACTTCTCTGCAATGAGCAGTTCTTC. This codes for CASSQSLSKGLLCNEQFF.

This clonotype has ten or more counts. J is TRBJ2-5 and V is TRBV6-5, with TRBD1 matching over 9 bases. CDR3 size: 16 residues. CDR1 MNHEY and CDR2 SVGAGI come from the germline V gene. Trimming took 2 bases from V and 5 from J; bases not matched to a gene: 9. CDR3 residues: CASSYERTGEAETQYF. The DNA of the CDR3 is TGTGCCAGCAGTTACGAGAGGACAGGGGAAGCGGAGACCCAGTACTTC.